These 25 T cell receptor beta chains were sequenced from one sample in a study of early T cells in non-severe SARS-CoV-2 infection. TCRdb called the 5' RACE reads again in MiXCR, with one record for every CDR3 protein. The data hold about 59,000 distinct CDR3 sequences, with roughly 13% observed a single time. Material for sequencing was whole blood. Every receptor here comes from an adult who was a healthcare worker with PCR-confirmed SARS-CoV-2 infection or an uninfected control (not recorded which).

The gene calls are TRBV6-1 and TRBJ2-7, with D unresolved. This CDR3 has 13 amino acids. The V gene's germline CDR1 is MNHNS and CDR2 SASEGT. V gave up 5 bases and J gave up 1 base, with 9 bases separating them. The chain's CDR3 is CASSWAGSYEQYF. DNA for the CDR3: TGTGCCAGCAGTTGGGCAGGATCCTACGAGCAGTACTTC.

This clonotype is deemed medium-sized. The rearrangement uses TRBV13 and TRBJ2-1, with 7 positions matching TRBD2. The trim removed 4 bases at V and 8 bases at J, leaving 8 bases unmatched. Per germline, CDR1 PRHDT and CDR2 FYEKMQ (reference sequence). This CDR3 is 14 amino acids long. CDR3: CASSSRLASYEQFF. CDR3 bases: TGTGCCAGCAGCTCCAGACTAGCTTCGTATGAGCAGTTCTTC.

This clonotype was seen at least ten times. The chain combines TRBV18 with TRBJ1-3; D is possibly TRBD1 (6 bases). CDR3 length equals 15 residues. The germline V and J ends were trimmed by 1 base and 2 bases, with 9 bases remaining between them. Germline V gene sequence: CDR1 KGHSH, CDR2 LQKENI. In DNA form, the CDR3 reads TGTGCCAGCTCACCACAACAGGGACCTGGAAACACCATATATTTT. Translated: CASSPQQGPGNTIYF.

Ten or more counts support this clonotype. The chain is built from TRBV11-2 and TRBJ2-1, with D perhaps matching TRBD1 (5 bases). V was pared by 4 bases and J by 2 bases, with 18 bases between. The CDR3 covers 17 residues. CDR1 and CDR2 from the germline V gene are SGHAT and FQNNGV. CDR3 amino acids: CASSSWGTIGPYNEQFF. CDR3 nucleotides: TGTGCCAGCAGCTCGTGGGGCACTATCGGGCCCTACAATGAGCAGTTCTTC.

This clonotype was seen many times. This chain connects TRBV7-2 to TRBJ2-7, with 8 nucleotides matching TRBD1. Looked up from germline, CDR1 is SGHTA and CDR2 is FQGNSA. The ends lost 5 bases at V and 5 bases at J; junction bases unmatched: 5. This CDR3 spans 13 amino acids. Here the CDR3 DNA reads TGTGCCAGCAGCCGGGACAGGCCCCACGAGCAGTACTTC. This codes for CASSRDRPHEQYF.

This sequence joins TRBV20-1 and TRBJ2-1, with 7 bases fitting TRBD2. CDR1 DFQATT and CDR2 SNEGSKA come from the germline V gene (reference sequence). The V and J ends lost 4 bases and 5 bases, in that order; junction bases with no gene match: 5. The CDR3 sequence is 13 residues long. The CDR3 protein is CSATSGTDNEQFF. In nucleotides, the CDR3 is TGCAGTGCTACAAGCGGGACCGACAATGAGCAGTTCTTC.

This clonotype was detected only once. Possible read error: a much larger clone is one base away. This chain connects TRBV12-3 or TRBV12-4 to TRBJ1-1; no clear D gene. V shed 5 bases and J shed 3 bases, with 10 bases lying between them. The CDR3 consists of 13 residues. CDR3 loop: CASSATMYTEAFF. The CDR3 DNA reads TGTGCCAGCAGTGCTACTATGTACACTGAAGCTTTCTTT.

The sample holds many counts of this clonotype. CDR3 in amino acids: CSASPPGRTSTDTQYF. In DNA, the CDR3 is TGCAGTGCTAGCCCCCCCGGCAGGACTAGCACAGATACGCAGTATTTT. The chain links TRBV20-1 to TRBJ2-3; perhaps TRBD2 as D (5 bases). The CDR3 contains 16 residues. The germline gives CDR1 DFQATT, CDR2 SNEGSKA (reference sequence). The V gene lost 3 bases and the J gene lost 0 bases, with 16 bases spanning the gap.

This clonotype was picked up many times. CDR3: CASGAVAGTEAFF. CDR3 in DNA: TGTGCCAGTGGGGCCGTTGCGGGCACTGAAGCTTTCTTT. The chain has TRBV28 and TRBJ1-1, with a possible D match to TRBD1 (5 bases). This CDR3 region has 13 residues. Trimming left V 9 bases short and J 4 bases short, with 15 bases between. Germline loops: CDR1 MDHEN, CDR2 SYDVKM.

This clonotype was counted ten times or more. This sequence joins TRBV16 and TRBJ2-1, with D unclear. This CDR3 spans 13 amino acids. From germline, CDR1 is KGHSY and CDR2 FQNENV. V lost 7 bases and J lost 14, with 21 bases in between. CDR3 in amino acids: CASTLPPVQMKFF. The CDR3 DNA follows: TGTGCCAGCACCCTTCCCCCCGTTCAAATGAAGTTCTTC.

The rearrangement joins TRBV5-3 to TRBJ2-7; a weak D match, TRBD2 (6 bases). Being an ORF, TRBV5-3 has a function that is uncertain. V lost 4 bases and J 1 base, leaving 33 bases between the germline ends. The CDR3 length is 21 residues. The CDR3 DNA is TGTGCCAGAAGCGAAGGCCGAATCCCTAGTTGGGCGGGACCCTCTTCCTACGAGCAGTACTTC. This gives the protein CARSEGRIPSWAGPSSYEQYF.

This sequence joins TRBV24-1 and TRBJ2-5; the match to TRBD2 covers 7 bases. The V and J ends lost 2 bases and 5 bases, in that order; junction bases with no gene match: 10. CDR3 length equals 16 residues. The germline CDR1 and CDR2 sequences are KGHDR and SFDVKD. The chain's CDR3 is CATSDSVGGVSETQYF. The CDR3 nucleotides are TGTGCCACCAGTGATTCCGTGGGAGGGGTGTCGGAGACCCAGTACTTC.

In this sample, this clonotype turned up many times. The chain joins TRBV30 to TRBJ2-1; 7 positions agree with TRBD1. In germline, CDR1 is GTSNPN, CDR2 SVGIG (reference sequence). This CDR3 is built from 15 residues. The trim removed 2 bases at V and 2 bases at J, leaving 6 bases unmatched. The CDR3 nucleotides are TGTGCCTGGAGTTCAGGGACAGTAGCCTACAATGAGCAGTTCTTC. As protein: CAWSSGTVAYNEQFF. The whole variable domain, filled in from reference TRBV30 and TRBJ2-1, reads SQTIHQWPATLVQPVGSPLSLECTVEGTSNPNLYWYRQAAGRGLQLLFYSVGIGQISSEVPQNLSASRPQDRQFILSSKKLLLSDSGFYLCAWSSGTVAYNEQFFGPGTRLTVL.

J is TRBJ2-7 and V is TRBV25-1; D unresolved. CDR3 length: 12 amino acids. Trimming stripped 7 bases from V and 0 bases from J, with 7 bases between. Germline V gene lookup returns CDR1 MGHDK and CDR2 SYGVNS. CDR3 in amino acids: CASMGISYEQYF. DNA for the CDR3: TGTGCCAGCATGGGGATCTCCTACGAGCAGTACTTC.

This clonotype has only a few counts. The V and J genes are TRBV19 and TRBJ1-1, with TRBD1 identical over 10 bases. Germline V gene lookup returns CDR1 LNHDA and CDR2 SQIVND (reference sequence). After removal of 6 bases from V and 7 bases from J, the junction contained 17 bases not matched to a gene. This CDR3 contains 17 residues. CDR3 in DNA: TGTGCCAGTAGCGATCCCCGGGACAGGGGATTTTTTGGTGAAGCTTTCTTT. Translation gives CASSDPRDRGFFGEAFF.

The chain joins TRBV2 to TRBJ1-1; 10 bases fit TRBD1. The V segment lost 7 bases and the J segment 11 bases; nucleotides outside the gene matches: 13. Germline V CDR1 and CDR2: SNHLY, FYNNEI. The CDR3 length is 14 residues. The CDR3, as DNA: TGTGCCAGCACTTCTTGGGGGACAGGGGTTCGGGCTTTCTTT. Translated, it gives CASTSWGTGVRAFF.

A few counts support this clonotype. The chain couples TRBV19 to TRBJ2-1; D is perhaps TRBD1 or TRBD2 (5 bases each). The CDR3 sequence is 11 residues long. Germline CDR1 and CDR2: LNHDA and SQIVND (reference sequence). V lost 8 bases and J lost 5, with 7 bases in between. The CDR3 sequence is CASRDHNEQFF. Here the CDR3 DNA reads TGTGCCAGTCGGGACCACAATGAGCAGTTCTTC.

This clonotype has a count of ten or more. The rearrangement uses TRBV7-2 and TRBJ1-2; tentative D call: TRBD1 (6 bases). The CDR3 extends over 15 amino acids. The germline V gene has CDR1 SGHTA and CDR2 FQGNSA. Trimming cost V 5 bases and J 8 bases, with 21 bases left between them. CDR3 in amino acids: CASSRPMSGAGGYTF. The CDR3, as DNA: TGTGCCAGCAGCCGCCCCATGTCAGGGGCGGGAGGCTACACCTTC.

This chain connects TRBV5-6 to TRBJ1-1; tentative D call: TRBD1 (5 bases). CDR1 and CDR2 from the germline V gene are SGHDT and YYEEEE. The CDR3 runs to 19 residues. The germline V and J ends were trimmed by 1 base and 0 bases, with 22 bases remaining between them. The CDR3 loop reads CASSLYGRDPTGVNTEAFF. Written as DNA, the CDR3 is TGTGCCAGCAGCTTGTACGGCAGGGACCCAACCGGCGTGAACACTGAAGCTTTCTTT.

Ten or more counts support this clonotype. The chain links TRBV7-9 to TRBJ2-7; 7 bases fit TRBD1. The CDR3 extends over 13 amino acids. Germline V gene data show CDR1 as SEHNR and CDR2 as FQNEAQ (reference sequence). Germline trimming cut 2 bases from V and 2 bases from J; bases unmatched to any gene: 0. The CDR3 bases are TGTGCCAGCAGCTTACAGGGGGCCTACGAGCAGTACTTC. This encodes CASSLQGAYEQYF.

This clonotype was seen many times. J is TRBJ1-2 and V is TRBV11-2; D unresolved. CDR1 and CDR2 (germline): SGHAT, FQNNGV. CDR3 length: 15 amino acids. The germline V and J ends were trimmed by 1 base and 3 bases, with 12 bases remaining between them. The CDR3 loop is CASSLGTADYYGYTF. The CDR3 region has the DNA TGTGCCAGCAGCTTAGGGACGGCCGATTACTATGGCTACACCTTC.

The table lists this clonotype with many counts. CDR3 nucleotide sequence: TGTGCCAGCAGTGACGGCGGCAGCTACAATGAGCAGTTCTTC. Protein: CASSDGGSYNEQFF. This chain joins TRBV25-1 and TRBJ2-1; D call uncertain. Germline CDR1 and CDR2: MGHDK and SYGVNS. The CDR3 has 14 residues. The germline V and J ends were trimmed by 3 bases and 3 bases, with 9 bases remaining between them.

This chain uses TRBV7-6 with TRBJ2-1; 7 nucleotides line up with TRBD2. The CDR3 covers 16 residues. Germline CDR1 and CDR2: SGHVS and FNYEAQ. Trimming at V came to 5 bases and at J to 9 bases, leaving 16 bases not matched to a gene. The CDR3 region is CASSPSWARLAGEQFF. CDR3 DNA: TGTGCCAGCAGCCCTAGCTGGGCTCGACTAGCTGGTGAGCAGTTCTTC.

This clonotype has ten or more counts. The chain recombines TRBV10-1 with TRBJ2-7; TRBD2 matches 7 bases. CDR3 length: 13 residues. Unmatched junction bases numbered 4, after V lost 2 bases and J lost 6 bases. Germline CDR1 reads WNHNN; CDR2 reads SYGVQD (reference sequence). CDR3 sequence reads: CASSEHPGGEQYF. The CDR3 DNA is TGCGCCAGCAGTGAGCACCCGGGAGGCGAGCAGTACTTC.

This clonotype was picked up many times. The CDR3 region has the DNA TGTGCCAGCAGTGACAGGTTACTAGCGGTCTACAATGAGCAGTTCTTC. Its protein is CASSDRLLAVYNEQFF. The chain employs TRBV2 and TRBJ2-1; 8 bases agree with TRBD2. Per germline, CDR1 SNHLY and CDR2 FYNNEI. This CDR3 is built from 16 residues. With V trimmed by 3 bases and J by 3 bases, 7 bases remained unmatched.